Shown below are 14 T cell receptor beta chains from a single sample sequenced in a study of cytomegalovirus exposure and HLA in healthy donors. Primers: 60 Vbeta forward and 13 Jbeta reverse. The protocol was immunoSEQ multiplex PCR, while the TCRdb copy is restricted to in-frame clones and leaves out a portion. The sample lists some 130,000 clones, about two thirds seen once, with 2.6% in the top ten. Sequenced sample: PBMCs. The receptors shown here come from a woman in her sixties in good health and CMV-seropositive.

The CDR3 DNA is TGTGCCAGCAGCCAAGAGGTGGGGCAGACCTATGGCTACACCTTC. This translates into CASSQEVGQTYGYTF. The chain carries TRBV4-2 and TRBJ1-2; TRBD1 might be the D (5 bases). Looked up from germline, CDR1 is LGHNA and CDR2 is YNFKEQ. The V end was cut by 0 bases, the J end by 4 bases, with 12 bases between. This CDR3 contains 15 residues.

V and J are TRBV5-1 and TRBJ1-2; D not certain. This CDR3 is built from 12 residues. With 3 bases removed from V and 6 bases from J, the gap between germline ends came to 9 bases. Germline V gives CDR1 SGHRS, CDR2 YFSETQ. CDR3 amino acids: CASSSQINGYTF. CDR3 nucleotides: TGCGCCAGCAGCTCTCAGATAAATGGCTACACCTTC.

The chain is built from TRBV18 and TRBJ2-3; a weak D match, TRBD2 (5 bases). Germline lookup yields CDR1 KGHSH and CDR2 LQKENI. V lost 4 bases, J lost 4 bases, and 12 bases lay in between. CDR3 length: 14 residues. The CDR3 region is CASSRGGRPDTQYF. In nucleotides, the CDR3 is TGTGCCAGCTCACGAGGAGGCCGTCCAGATACGCAGTATTTT. The whole variable domain, remainder taken from reference TRBV18 and TRBJ2-3, is NAGVMQNPRHLVRRRGQEARLRCSPMKGHSHVYWYRQLPEEGLKFMVYLQKENIIDESGMPKERFSAEFPKEGPSILRIQQVVRGDSAAYFCASSRGGRPDTQYFGPGTRLTVL.

This CDR3 is CASSQEKGRQGGAYEQYF. CDR3 coding DNA: TGCGCCAGCAGCCAAGAGAAGGGAAGGCAGGGTGGCGCCTACGAGCAGTACTTC. V gene TRBV4-1 combines with J gene TRBJ2-7; D is perhaps TRBD1 (5 bases). Germline CDR1 is MGHRA and CDR2 is YSYEKL. V lost 0 bases and J 2 bases, leaving 20 bases between the germline ends. CDR3 length: 18 amino acids.

The chain has TRBV2 and TRBJ1-5; D is unresolved. The CDR3 length is 14 residues. Germline values: CDR1 SNHLY, CDR2 FYNNEI. Trimming left V 4 bases short and J 7 bases short, with 14 bases between. In nucleotides, the CDR3 is TGTGCCAGCAGTGGTCCGGGATTTGGACAGCCCCAGCATTTT. It specifies CASSGPGFGQPQHF.

The V gene is TRBV1, the J gene TRBJ1-2; the table's TRBD1 call for D was not verified on the DNA. TRBV1 is noted as a pseudogene. The CDR3 is 16 residues long. The CDR3 DNA follows: TGCACCAGCAGCCTAGGGGGCCTCCTTTTCCCCTATGGCTACACCTTC. Translated: CTSSLGGLLFPYGYTF.

About this clone itself: An end of the junction differs from the germline gene, which may be a read error. CDR3 bases: TGTTCCAGCAGCCCCTCGGGAACGAACACTGAAGCTTTCTTT. Amino acids: CSSSPSGTNTEAFF. This chain links TRBV7-9 with TRBJ1-1; D is undetermined. The CDR3 is 14 residues long. Germline CDR1 and CDR2: SEHNR and FQNEAQ (reference sequence).

The gene calls are TRBV9 and TRBJ1-1; 7 nucleotides align to TRBD1. V gave up 4 bases and J gave up 1 base; unmatched junction bases: 7. CDR1 is SGDLS and CDR2 is YYNGEE in the germline V gene. The CDR3 sequence is 15 residues long. The CDR3 is CASSPHRGSNTEAFF. CDR3 sequence (DNA): TGTGCCAGCAGCCCTCACAGGGGCTCGAACACTGAAGCTTTCTTT. Full variable domain (missing parts from reference TRBV9 and TRBJ1-1): DSGVTQTPKHLITATGQRVTLRCSPRSGDLSVYWYQQSLDQGLQFLIQYYNGEERAKGNILERFSAQQFPDLHSELNLSSLELGDSALYFCASSPHRGSNTEAFFGQGTRLTVV.

The chain joins TRBV5-1 to TRBJ1-2; D remains unclear. The CDR3 covers 17 residues. Germline assignment: CDR1 SGHRS and CDR2 YFSETQ. The V end lost 0 bases, the J end lost 1 base, and 16 bases lay between the germline ends. CDR3 in amino acids: CASSLVAREPFNYGYTF. In nucleotides, the CDR3 is TGCGCCAGCAGCTTGGTTGCGAGGGAACCATTTAACTATGGCTACACCTTC. The full variable domain, in which reference TRBV5-1 and TRBJ1-2 provide the parts outside the CDR3, is KAGVTQTPRYLIKTRGQQVTLSCSPISGHRSVSWYQQTPGQGLQFLFEYFSETQRNKGNFPGRFSGRQFSNSRSEMNVSTLELGDSALYLCASSLVAREPFNYGYTFGSGTRLTVV.

V gene TRBV11-2 combines with J gene TRBJ1-1; D uncertain. The length of the CDR3 is 15 residues. Trimming pared 1 base from V and 5 bases from J, leaving 14 bases between. Looked up from germline, CDR1 is SGHAT and CDR2 is FQNNGV. In DNA form, the CDR3 reads TGTGCCAGCAGCTTAGGTTCTGCAGCGGGGACTGAAGCTTTCTTT. This sequence encodes CASSLGSAAGTEAFF.

V usage is TRBV11-1 and J usage is TRBJ2-5; 9 bases agree with TRBD1. There are 17 residues in the CDR3. V shed 5 bases, J shed 3 bases, and the junction held 13 bases outside the gene matches. From germline, CDR1 is SGHAT and CDR2 FQDESV (reference sequence). CDR3 nucleotide sequence: TGTGCCAGCAGCGCACCGGGACAGGGTCGTTCAAAAGAGACCCAGTACTTC. It is translated as CASSAPGQGRSKETQYF.

The chain has TRBV5-1 and TRBJ2-2; D is possibly TRBD1 (6 bases). This CDR3 region has 14 residues. V was cut by 0 bases and J by 6 bases, with 9 bases left in between. In germline, CDR1 is SGHRS, CDR2 YFSETQ. This CDR3 reads CASSLAQGPGELFF. The CDR3 nucleotides are TGCGCCAGCAGCTTGGCGCAGGGGCCCGGGGAGCTGTTTTTT.

The CDR3 nucleotides read TGTGCCAGCTCACCTGGAGGGTCGGCTGGCTACACCTTC. This translates into CASSPGGSAGYTF. V is TRBV18 and J is TRBJ1-2; D remains ambiguous. Between the trimmed V and J ends, which lost 3 bases and 7 bases, there was a span of 12 bases. This CDR3 contains 13 residues. Germline V gene lookup returns CDR1 KGHSH and CDR2 LQKENI.

This clone has only a few counts. The chain links TRBV7-3 to TRBJ2-6; TRBD1 might be the D (7 bases). CDR3 size: 17 residues. Trimming pared 3 bases from V and 0 bases from J, leaving 12 bases between. Germline CDR1 SGHTA, CDR2 FQGTGA. The CDR3: CASSFRGTDSGANVLTF. The CDR3, as DNA: TGTGCCAGCAGCTTCCGCGGGACAGACTCTGGGGCCAACGTCCTGACTTTC.